Below are 17 T cell receptor beta chains sequenced from a single sample in a study of T cell responses to AZD1222 COVID-19 vaccine. Sequencing used immunoSEQ multiplex PCR; TCRdb keeps in-frame clones, though not all of them. This table has 130,000 to 150,000 clones, about 90% appearing once. The sample consisted of peripheral blood, taken on day 0 of AZD1222 vaccination. These receptors were taken from an adult in good health.

The V and J genes are TRBV6-5 and TRBJ2-1; TRBD2 matches at 10 bases. Trimming took 4 bases from V and 4 from J; bases not matched to a gene: 4. CDR1 is MNHEY, CDR2 SVGAGI, per germline. The CDR3 is made up of 15 amino acids. The chain's CDR3 is CASSSSGRGYNEQFF. The DNA for the CDR3 is TGTGCCAGCAGTTCCAGCGGGAGGGGGTACAATGAGCAGTTCTTC.

V usage is TRBV19 and J usage is TRBJ2-3; tentative D call: TRBD1 (6 bases). V was clipped by 4 bases and J by 6 bases, with 11 bases between them. Germline V CDR1 and CDR2: LNHDA, SQIVND (reference sequence). The CDR3 is 13 residues long. Here the CDR3 reads CASSTLRGDTQYF. The CDR3 bases are TGTGCCAGTAGTACTTTAAGGGGGGATACGCAGTATTTT.

CDR3 bases: TGTGCCAGCAGCTTCAGACAGGGAAATTCTAACTATGGCTACACCTTC. It is translated as CASSFRQGNSNYGYTF. The chain couples TRBV7-2 to TRBJ1-2; 7 bases are a match to TRBD1. The CDR3 spans 16 residues. J gave up 0 bases and V 3 bases, and 7 bases lay outside the gene matches. Germline CDR1 is SGHTA and CDR2 is FQGNSA.

This clone was found once. V and J are TRBV6-2 or TRBV6-3 and TRBJ2-5; 12 bases agree with TRBD2. The V gene's germline CDR1 is MNHEY and CDR2 SVGEGT. V lost 5 bases and J lost 4; bases outside the gene matches: 11. The CDR3 consists of 17 residues. In nucleotides, the CDR3 is TGTGCCAGCAGTGGGGCTAGCGGGAGGGCCGGGGGAGAGACCCAGTACTTC. Its protein is CASSGASGRAGGETQYF.

CDR3 coding DNA: TGTGCCAGCGGAAACAACCTGAACACTGAAGCTTTCTTT. Translating gives CASGNNLNTEAFF. The gene calls are TRBV28 and TRBJ1-1; no reliable D call. CDR3 size: 13 residues. V shed 8 bases and J shed 0 bases, with 10 bases lying between them. Germline lookup yields CDR1 MDHEN and CDR2 SYDVKM.

CDR3: CASSKRRVSFREGYTF. In DNA, the CDR3 is TGTGCCAGCAGCAAACGTCGGGTTTCGTTTAGGGAGGGCTACACCTTC. The rearrangement joins TRBV21-1 to TRBJ1-2. TRBV21-1 has pseudogene status. This CDR3 has 16 residues.

This clone was counted only a few times. The J gene is TRBJ2-2, the V gene TRBV4-1, with a weak D call TRBD1 (5 bases). Germline V CDR1 and CDR2: MGHRA, YSYEKL. V lost 1 base and J lost 4, with 10 bases in between. This CDR3 spans 15 amino acids. The CDR3 reads CASSQVQGVTGELFF. The CDR3 DNA follows: TGCGCCAGCAGCCAAGTGCAGGGCGTCACCGGGGAGCTGTTTTTT.

The chain links TRBV27 to TRBJ1-5; D is unresolved. Trimming pared 8 bases from V and 1 base from J, leaving 12 bases between. This CDR3 is built from 14 residues. Germline lookup yields CDR1 MNHEY and CDR2 SMNVEV (reference sequence). CDR3 DNA: TGTGCCAGCGGCCCTGGGGTCAGCAATCAGCCCCAGCATTTT. Its protein is CASGPGVSNQPQHF.

The chain uses TRBV19 and TRBJ2-5; 7 positions agree with TRBD2. CDR1 LNHDA and CDR2 SQIVND come from the germline V gene (reference sequence). The ends lost 5 bases at V and 5 bases at J; junction bases unmatched: 8. CDR3 length: 14 amino acids. DNA of the CDR3: TGTGCCAGTAGTTACCGGGGGGTAGCGGAGACCCAGTACTTC. This encodes CASSYRGVAETQYF.

V and J are TRBV6-5 and TRBJ1-2; possibly TRBD1 for D (6 bases). The CDR3 is made up of 15 amino acids. The germline CDR1 and CDR2 sequences are MNHEY and SVGAGI. V shed 7 bases and J shed 4 bases, with 19 bases lying between them. DNA of the CDR3: TGTGCCAGCACACCAGCCTGGGGGCGCCTCTATGGCTACACCTTC. This gives the protein CASTPAWGRLYGYTF.

V gene TRBV15 combines with J gene TRBJ2-7; D uncertain. The CDR3 extends over 11 amino acids. Germline CDR1 LNHNV, CDR2 YYDKDF (reference sequence). V gave up 5 bases and J gave up 5 bases, with 7 bases separating them. The chain's CDR3 is CATSESHEQYF. The CDR3 DNA sequence: TGTGCCACCAGCGAGTCTCACGAGCAGTACTTC.

Points on this clone: At one boundary the junction diverges from the germline segment, which might be a read error. V usage is TRBV14 and J usage is TRBJ2-3, with 9 bases that match TRBD2. The CDR3 is 13 amino acids. Germline V CDR1 and CDR2: SGHDN, FVKESK. The CDR3 loop is CASSQDRGLARDF. Here the CDR3 DNA reads TGTGCCAGCAGCCAAGATCGGGGACTAGCAAGGGATTTT.

The chain combines TRBV28 with TRBJ2-1, with 11 bases that match TRBD2. Germline trimming cut 6 bases from V and 10 bases from J; bases unmatched to any gene: 20. The CDR3 spans 18 residues. Looked up from germline, CDR1 is MDHEN and CDR2 is SYDVKM. The CDR3 protein is CASSQYPSGLAGGREQFF. CDR3 bases: TGTGCCAGCAGCCAATACCCCTCAGGGCTAGCGGGAGGAAGAGAGCAGTTCTTC.

This rearrangement joins TRBV7-9 to TRBJ2-1; 9 bases match TRBD2. The CDR3 runs to 16 residues. Germline CDR1 is SEHNR and CDR2 is FQNEAQ (reference sequence). V was clipped by 5 bases and J by 9 bases; unmatched bases: 14. The CDR3 spells CASSPQRAGGPSEQFF. The CDR3 DNA reads TGTGCCAGCAGCCCCCAGAGGGCGGGAGGGCCGAGTGAGCAGTTCTTC.

This clone was counted only a few times. This sequence joins TRBV10-2 and TRBJ2-5; tentatively, D is TRBD1 (5 bases). In germline, CDR1 is WSHSY, CDR2 SAAADI. The CDR3 has 13 amino acids. The V and J ends lost 5 bases and 2 bases respectively, with 9 bases between them. CDR3 coding DNA: TGCGCCAGCAGTCGAGACAGACAAGAGACCCAGTACTTC. Residues: CASSRDRQETQYF.

This chain connects TRBV27 to TRBJ1-2; 7 bases agree with TRBD1. Germline V CDR1 and CDR2: MNHEY, SMNVEV (reference sequence). Trimming cost V 0 bases and J 3 bases; bases outside gene matches: 10. CDR3 size: 17 residues. DNA of the CDR3: TGTGCCAGCAGTTTATCGCCGGAGGGGGCGGGGTACTATGGCTACACCTTC. Encoded protein: CASSLSPEGAGYYGYTF.

The V gene is TRBV7-9, the J gene TRBJ2-2; D might be TRBD2 (6 bases). CDR3 length: 17 residues. CDR1 and CDR2 from the germline V gene are SEHNR and FQNEAQ (reference sequence). V shed 1 base and J shed 3 bases, with 15 bases lying between them. Here the CDR3 reads CASSLGGDSGDTGELFF. The CDR3 bases are TGTGCCAGCAGCTTAGGAGGAGATAGCGGAGACACCGGGGAGCTGTTTTTT. Variable domain in full (rest from reference TRBV7-9 and TRBJ2-2): DTGVSQNPRHKITKRGQNVTFRCDPISEHNRLYWYRQTLGQGPEFLTYFQNEAQLEKSRLLSDRFSAERPKGSFSTLEIQRTEQGDSAMYLCASSLGGDSGDTGELFFGEGSRLTVL.